The 16 T cell receptor beta chains below come from one sample, sequenced in a study of control samples from healthy donors and cancer patients. Here immunoSEQ multiplex PCR was the method, and the copy in TCRdb shows in-frame clones only, minus some. The repertoire holds 95,000 to 130,000 clones, with roughly 93% as singletons. Sequencing was carried out using blood. The source of these receptors is a man younger than 45 in good health.

J is TRBJ1-2 and V is TRBV28; tentative D call: TRBD1 (5 bases). V was clipped by 8 bases and J by 6 bases, with 10 bases between them. Germline CDR1 reads MDHEN; CDR2 reads SYDVKM. The CDR3 sequence is 11 residues long. The CDR3 protein is CASSPGDGYTF. As DNA, the CDR3 is TGTGCCAGCTCCCCGGGGGATGGCTACACCTTC.

The V gene is TRBV24-1, the J gene TRBJ2-5, with D perhaps given as TRBD1 or TRBD2 (5 bases each). The CDR3 totals 15 residues. Trimming cost V 4 bases and J 2 bases, with 13 bases left between them. Germline assignment: CDR1 KGHDR and CDR2 SFDVKD. CDR3 DNA: TGTGCCACCAGTGAGCCTCAGGGAGTACAAGAGACCCAGTACTTC. Translated, it gives CATSEPQGVQETQYF.

The V and J genes are TRBV6-5 and TRBJ1-1, with D possibly being TRBD1 (5 bases). This CDR3 has 14 amino acids. CDR1 MNHEY and CDR2 SVGAGI come from the germline V gene. V lost 6 bases to trimming and J lost 1 base, with 12 bases between them. As DNA, the CDR3 is TGTGCCAGCAGGGCGGGGGGTTGGAACACTGAAGCTTTCTTT. The encoded protein is CASRAGGWNTEAFF.

CDR3 DNA: TGTGCCTGGACGGATGGGGGCAATCAGCCCCAGCATTTT. Its translation is CAWTDGGNQPQHF. The rearrangement links TRBV30 to TRBJ1-5; D unresolved. Germline V gene lookup returns CDR1 GTSNPN and CDR2 SVGIG (reference sequence). Trimming shortened V by 4 bases and J by 2 bases, and 9 bases separated the two germline ends. The CDR3 consists of 13 residues.

The chain couples TRBV11-2 to TRBJ1-3, with D possibly being TRBD1 (5 bases). Trimming removed 1 base from V and 7 bases from J, with 11 bases in between. In germline, CDR1 is SGHAT, CDR2 FQNNGV. This CDR3 is 14 amino acids long. The CDR3 DNA reads TGTGCCAGCAGCTTAGGGAGGGGTGGCAACACCATATATTTT. Encoded protein: CASSLGRGGNTIYF.

The rearrangement joins TRBV2 to TRBJ2-2; no firm D call. Trimming took 4 bases from V and 2 from J, leaving 8 bases between them. CDR3 length: 14 amino acids. Per the germline V gene, CDR1 is SNHLY and CDR2 is FYNNEI. The CDR3 region has the DNA TGTGCCAGCAGTGTGGAAACAAACACCGGGGAGCTGTTTTTT. Protein sequence: CASSVETNTGELFF.

The CDR3 spells CASSQVTSGFTDTQYF. CDR3 bases: TGTGCCAGCAGCCAAGTCACTAGCGGGTTCACAGATACGCAGTATTTT. The chain joins TRBV3-1 (or the pseudogene TRBV3-2) to TRBJ2-3, with 9 bases identical to TRBD2. CDR3 length equals 16 residues. Germline V gene sequence: CDR1 LGHDT, CDR2 YNNKEL (reference sequence). Trimming at V came to 1 base and at J to 2 bases, leaving 4 bases not matched to a gene.

The chain is built from TRBV19 and TRBJ1-1, with D uncertain. Trimming took off 10 bases at V and 1 base at J, with 16 bases between the two ends. This CDR3 is 14 amino acids long. Looked up from germline, CDR1 is LNHDA and CDR2 is SQIVND (reference sequence). For the CDR3, the DNA is TGTGCCACTACGAACGAGCCCTGGAACACTGAAGCTTTCTTT. This gives the protein CATTNEPWNTEAFF. The whole variable domain, remainder taken from reference TRBV19 and TRBJ1-1, is DGGITQSPKYLFRKEGQNVTLSCEQNLNHDAMYWYRQDPGQGLRLIYYSQIVNDFQKGDIAEGYSVSREKKESFPLTVTSAQKNPTAFYLCATTNEPWNTEAFFGQGTRLTVV.

The chain's CDR3 is CASRGTGGEQYF. The CDR3 nucleotides read TGTGCCAGCAGGGGGACAGGGGGCGAGCAGTACTTC. The J gene is TRBJ2-7, the V gene TRBV12-3 or TRBV12-4; 11 bases align to TRBD1. This CDR3 region has 12 residues. V shed 6 bases, J shed 6 bases, and the junction held 1 base outside the gene matches.

Turning to this clone: At the DNA level, this CDR3 is encoded by other sequences in the same sample as well. V and J are TRBV29-1 and TRBJ1-2, with a tentative D call TRBD1 (6 bases). Germline loops: CDR1 SQVTM, CDR2 ANQGSEA. The V and J ends lost 6 bases and 2 bases respectively, with 16 bases between them. This CDR3 is 14 amino acids long. In nucleotides, the CDR3 is TGCAGCGTCCTCGATTCGACAGGCAACTATGGCTACACCTTC. This codes for CSVLDSTGNYGYTF.

The rearrangement links TRBV5-6 to TRBJ2-2; 9 bases line up with TRBD2. Germline CDR1 reads SGHDT; CDR2 reads YYEEEE. V shed 4 bases, J shed 4 bases, and the junction held 14 bases outside the gene matches. CDR3 length: 18 residues. CDR3 in amino acids: CASSAQASGDRSTGELFF. Here the CDR3 DNA reads TGTGCCAGCAGCGCCCAAGCTAGCGGGGACAGATCCACCGGGGAGCTGTTTTTT.

The chain couples TRBV20-1 to TRBJ1-1; D possibly corresponds to TRBD1 (5 bases). Germline CDR1 and CDR2: DFQATT and SNEGSKA (reference sequence). The CDR3 is 10 residues long. CDR3 coding DNA: TGCTCCGGGGGTAGGGACGGAGCTTTCTTT. It translates to CSGGRDGAFF.

V and J are TRBV12-3 or TRBV12-4 and TRBJ1-2; unclear D gene. Trimming took 1 base from V and 5 from J, leaving 5 bases between them. The CDR3 is 12 residues long. Here the CDR3 reads CASSLGAYGYTF. The CDR3 DNA reads TGTGCCAGCAGTTTAGGCGCATATGGCTACACCTTC.

The table lists this clone with a count of one. This sequence joins TRBV5-6 and TRBJ2-5; the D call may be TRBD1 or TRBD2 (5 bases each). In germline, CDR1 is SGHDT, CDR2 YYEEEE. Trimming removed 1 base at V and 3 bases at J, with 13 bases between. The CDR3 spans 15 residues. The DNA of the CDR3 is TGTGCCAGCAGCTTGAAAATTGGGGGAGAAGAGACCCAGTACTTC. Translated, it gives CASSLKIGGEETQYF.

The chain links TRBV25-1 to TRBJ1-3; D gene unclear. This CDR3 is 14 amino acids long. V was cut by 2 bases and J by 4 bases, with 9 bases left in between. The germline gives CDR1 MGHDK, CDR2 SYGVNS. CDR3 in amino acids: CASSEDRIGNTIYF. CDR3 sequence (DNA): TGTGCCAGCAGTGAAGATCGGATCGGAAACACCATATATTTT.

The chain couples TRBV7-9 to TRBJ1-1; 10 bases fit TRBD1. The CDR3 runs to 15 residues. V lost 5 bases, J lost 6 bases, and 9 bases stayed unmatched. Per the germline V gene, CDR1 is SEHNR and CDR2 is FQNEAQ (reference sequence). CDR3 residues: CASSPRQGAHAEAFF. Written as DNA, the CDR3 is TGTGCCAGCAGCCCCCGACAGGGGGCGCACGCTGAAGCTTTCTTT.